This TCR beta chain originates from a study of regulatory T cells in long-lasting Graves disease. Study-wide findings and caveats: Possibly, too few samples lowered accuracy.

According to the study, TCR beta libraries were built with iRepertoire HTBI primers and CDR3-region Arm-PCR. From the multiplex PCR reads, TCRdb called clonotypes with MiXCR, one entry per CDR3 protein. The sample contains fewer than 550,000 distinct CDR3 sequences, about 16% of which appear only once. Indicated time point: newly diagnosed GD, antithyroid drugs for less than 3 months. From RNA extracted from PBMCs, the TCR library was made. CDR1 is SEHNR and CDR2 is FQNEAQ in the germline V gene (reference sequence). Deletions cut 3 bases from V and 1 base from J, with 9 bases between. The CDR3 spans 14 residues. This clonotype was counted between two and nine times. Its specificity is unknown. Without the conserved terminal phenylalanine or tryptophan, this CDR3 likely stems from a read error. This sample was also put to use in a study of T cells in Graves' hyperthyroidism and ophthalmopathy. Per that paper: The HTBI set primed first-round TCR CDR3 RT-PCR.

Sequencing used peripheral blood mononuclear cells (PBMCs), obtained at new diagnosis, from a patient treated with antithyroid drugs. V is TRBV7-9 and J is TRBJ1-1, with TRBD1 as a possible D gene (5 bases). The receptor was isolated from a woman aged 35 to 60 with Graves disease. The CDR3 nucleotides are TGTGCCAGCAGCTTGATACAGGCGAACACTGAAGCTTTCCTT. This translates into CASSLIQANTEAFL.